This T cell receptor beta chain was retrieved from a study of response to subunit inactivated influenza vaccine. Each CDR3 protein is one row after TCRdb ran MiXCR on the RT-PCR reads. The sample lists hundreds of thousands of distinct CDR3 sequences, around 18% occurring once. Study conclusions and caveats: Authors proposed each seasonal influenza vaccination draws in few new T cells.

Germline lookup yields CDR1 MNHNS and CDR2 SASEGT. Trimming removed 6 bases at V and 3 bases at J, with 15 bases between. The CDR3 is 14 amino acids. Comments on this clonotype: Its cognate antigen is unknown.

Sequences were derived from PBMCs from blood, sampled less than 6 days after vaccination. The chain employs TRBV6-1 and TRBJ2-7; TRBD1 is a possible D gene (5 bases). The origin of this receptor is a man in his fifties or sixties who received an inactivated influenza vaccine. The CDR3 coding sequence is TGTGCCAGCAGCAGGAGCAGGGTTAACTACGAGCAGTACTTC. Translation: CASSRSRVNYEQYF.